A single sample is the source of the 20 T cell receptor beta chains below, sequenced in a study of T cells in Graves' hyperthyroidism and ophthalmopathy. Researchers amplified the TCR beta CDR3 regions from RNA transcripts. Using the HTBI primer set, a first-round RT-PCR was run on the TCR CDR3. TCRdb processed the multiplex PCR reads anew with MiXCR; each CDR3 protein has one entry. Of 540,000 or so distinct CDR3 sequences in the sample, 46% are singletons; the top ten hold about 20%. The sequencing input was peripheral blood or thyroid tissue (not recorded which). The receptors stem from an adult woman with Graves' disease, either hyperthyroidism or ophthalmopathy (not recorded which).

The V and J genes are TRBV5-1 and TRBJ1-6; 7 nucleotides match TRBD1. CDR1 is SGHRS and CDR2 is YFSETQ in the germline V gene. CDR3 size: 16 residues. The V gene end was trimmed by 4 bases and the J gene end by 5 bases; junction bases not matched to a gene: 9. The CDR3: CASSPSGTVDNSPLHF. The CDR3 DNA follows: TGCGCCAGCAGCCCGTCGGGGACAGTAGATAATTCACCCCTCCACTTT.

This clonotype was found a few times. The rearrangement joins TRBV2 to TRBJ2-2; 8 bases match TRBD2. This CDR3 comprises 16 residues. V was pared by 5 bases and J by 1 base, with 6 bases of the junction left unmatched. Germline CDR1 is SNHLY and CDR2 is FYNNEI. DNA for the CDR3: TGTGCCAGCAGTTACTCCAGCGGGAGGAACACCGGGGAGCTGTTTTTT. Amino acids: CASSYSSGRNTGELFF.

The rearrangement uses TRBV25-1 and TRBJ1-4; D gene unclear. This CDR3 region has 14 residues. V was trimmed by 8 bases and J by 0 bases, leaving 10 bases between them. From germline, CDR1 is MGHDK and CDR2 SYGVNS. This CDR3 reads CASGGSATNEKLFF. The CDR3 DNA follows: TGTGCCAGCGGAGGGAGTGCAACTAATGAAAAACTGTTTTTT.

Ten or more counts support this clonotype. The chain links TRBV7-9 to TRBJ2-5, with D hard to call. In germline, CDR1 is SEHNR, CDR2 FQNEAQ (reference sequence). V gave up 4 bases and J gave up 0 bases, with 9 bases separating them. This CDR3 is 14 amino acids long. The chain's CDR3 is CASSSGRYQETQYF. CDR3 coding DNA: TGTGCCAGCAGCTCAGGCAGGTACCAAGAGACCCAGTACTTC. The full variable domain, completed using reference TRBV7-9 and TRBJ2-5, is DTGVSQNPRHKITKRGQNVTFRCDPISEHNRLYWYRQTLGQGPEFLTYFQNEAQLEKSRLLSDRFSAERPKGSFSTLEIQRTEQGDSAMYLCASSSGRYQETQYFGPGTRLLVL.

V gene TRBV10-3 combines with J gene TRBJ2-7; 13 nucleotides agree with TRBD2. The V segment lost 5 bases and the J segment 4 bases; nucleotides outside the gene matches: 8. Germline V lookup: CDR1 ENHRY, CDR2 SYGVKD. This CDR3 contains 16 residues. Here the CDR3 reads CAISIGLAGVPYEQYF. In DNA, the CDR3 is TGTGCCATCAGTATCGGACTAGCGGGAGTACCGTACGAGCAGTACTTC.

The CDR3 here is CASREGSSYEQYF. The DNA for the CDR3 is TGTGCCAGCAGGGAGGGCTCATCCTACGAGCAGTACTTC. The chain uses TRBV6-1 and TRBJ2-7, with D possibly being TRBD2 (6 bases). Trimming removed 6 bases at V and 1 base at J, with 10 bases between. This CDR3 region has 13 residues. From germline, CDR1 is MNHNS and CDR2 SASEGT.

About this clonotype: At one of its ends the junction is not consistent with the germline gene, which may arise from a read error. The V gene is TRBV7-2, the J gene TRBJ1-5; no clear D. The CDR3 sequence is 13 residues long. The germline V gene encodes CDR1 SGHTA and CDR2 FQGNSA. CDR3 sequence reads: CASSLLEAQSQHF. The CDR3 DNA is TGTGCCAGCAGCTTATTGGAGGCTCAGTCCCAGCATTTT.

This clonotype was picked up one time. A read error may account for a junction end that differs from germline. The rearrangement uses TRBV7-6 and TRBJ2-2, with a possible D match to TRBD2 (5 bases). Germline V lookup: CDR1 SGHVS, CDR2 FNYEAQ. This CDR3 has 15 amino acids. This CDR3 is CASSLWTENTGELSW. Written as DNA, the CDR3 is TGTGCCAGCAGCTTATGGACTGAGAACACCGGGGAGCTGTCTTGG.

A few counts support this clonotype. This chain connects TRBV19 to TRBJ1-2; TRBD1 is a possible D gene (5 bases). The CDR3 runs 12 residues. V was clipped by 7 bases and J by 6 bases, with 12 bases between them. Germline CDR1 LNHDA, CDR2 SQIVND (reference sequence). CDR3 sequence: CASMERGDGYTF. CDR3 sequence (DNA): TGTGCCAGTATGGAAAGGGGTGATGGCTACACCTTC.

The sample holds many counts of this clonotype. The chain couples TRBV20-1 to TRBJ2-7, with a weak D call TRBD1 (6 bases). CDR1 and CDR2 (germline): DFQATT, SNEGSKA (reference sequence). CDR3 length equals 12 residues. V was trimmed by 5 bases and J by 7 bases, leaving 15 bases between them. The CDR3 DNA reads as TGCAGTGCTTCCCCGGGGACAATGGAGCAGTACTTC. Amino acid sequence: CSASPGTMEQYF.

This clonotype was seen many times. A much larger clone lies a single base off, so this may be a read error. This chain connects TRBV10-3 to TRBJ2-7, with D tentatively TRBD1 (6 bases). The V gene's germline CDR1 is ENHRY and CDR2 SYGVKD. V lost 7 bases and J lost 7, with 23 bases in between. This CDR3 region has 15 residues. CDR3 sequence: CAITLDSYGTREQYF. CDR3 DNA: TGTGCCATCACCCTGGACAGCTACGGGACGAGGGAGCAGTACTTC.

A word on this clonotype: One base away lies a much larger clone, so this may be a sequencing read error. Here the CDR3 DNA reads TGTGCCAGCAGCCCCGGGACAGGGTCGGGCTACACCTTC. Translating gives CASSPGTGSGYTF. The chain carries TRBV6-5 and TRBJ1-2; 9 bases are a match to TRBD1. The germline gives CDR1 MNHEY, CDR2 SVGAGI. The CDR3 is made up of 13 amino acids. Trimming cost V 6 bases and J 8 bases; bases outside gene matches: 7.

The rearrangement links TRBV5-6 to TRBJ2-7; tentative D call: TRBD1 (6 bases). The germline V gene encodes CDR1 SGHDT and CDR2 YYEEEE. V was clipped by 4 bases and J by 2 bases, with 16 bases between them. The CDR3 is 15 amino acids. In DNA form, the CDR3 reads TGTGCCAGCAGCGTTGTGGCCAGGGACACCTACGAGCAGTACTTC. It codes for CASSVVARDTYEQYF.

This clonotype was seen ten or more times. This rearrangement joins TRBV5-1 to TRBJ2-5; maybe TRBD1 (6 bases). This CDR3 region has 15 residues. CDR1 is SGHRS, CDR2 YFSETQ, per germline. V was trimmed by 4 bases and J by 1 base, leaving 14 bases between them. In DNA, the CDR3 is TGCGCCAGCAGCATCTACTCGACAGGCCAAGAGACCCAGTACTTC. This codes for CASSIYSTGQETQYF. Using reference TRBV5-1 and TRBJ2-5 for the parts outside the CDR3, the full variable domain is KAGVTQTPRYLIKTRGQQVTLSCSPISGHRSVSWYQQTPGQGLQFLFEYFSETQRNKGNFPGRFSGRQFSNSRSEMNVSTLELGDSALYLCASSIYSTGQETQYFGPGTRLLVL.

This clonotype was recorded at least ten times. This sequence joins TRBV20-1 and TRBJ2-7; TRBD2 aligns across 7 bases. Germline V CDR1 and CDR2: DFQATT, SNEGSKA (reference sequence). The CDR3 is 18 residues long. V was pared by 3 bases and J by 3 bases, with 20 bases of the junction left unmatched. As DNA, the CDR3 is TGCAGTGCTAGGGCGGGAGCCTCCCGGGGGGTTCCCCGCTACGAGCAGTACTTC. It translates to CSARAGASRGVPRYEQYF.

The chain couples TRBV12-3 or TRBV12-4 to TRBJ1-2, with 10 bases fitting TRBD1. The CDR3 totals 15 residues. Trimming took 5 bases from V and 8 from J; bases not matched to a gene: 11. This chain's CDR3 is CASSGDRDRGGGYTF. DNA of the CDR3: TGTGCCAGCAGTGGGGACCGGGACAGGGGCGGAGGCTACACCTTC.

The sample holds many counts of this clonotype. The chain links TRBV6-1 to TRBJ1-5, with D possibly matching TRBD1 (6 bases). From germline, CDR1 is MNHNS and CDR2 SASEGT. V was trimmed by 7 bases and J by 5 bases, leaving 15 bases between them. The CDR3 is 14 amino acids. CDR3 nucleotide sequence: TGTGCCAGCACCGGGGGGGCTGATGATCAGCCCCAGCATTTT. Its protein is CASTGGADDQPQHF.

This clonotype was counted at least ten times. CDR3 sequence (DNA): TGCAGTGCGACACCCCCCAGGTTTGAGGACACTGAAGCTTTCTTT. This codes for CSATPPRFEDTEAFF. The rearrangement links TRBV20-1 to TRBJ1-1; D remains ambiguous. Germline V gene sequence: CDR1 DFQATT, CDR2 SNEGSKA (reference sequence). V was clipped by 6 bases and J by 3 bases, with 20 bases between them. The CDR3 runs to 15 residues.

The table lists this clonotype with many counts. The rearrangement uses TRBV13 and TRBJ1-3; 9 bases map to TRBD1. The trim removed 4 bases at V and 2 bases at J, leaving 0 bases unmatched. The CDR3 length is 14 residues. CDR1 is PRHDT, CDR2 FYEKMQ, per germline (reference sequence). The CDR3 region is CASSWTGAGNTIYF. The CDR3 DNA follows: TGTGCCAGCAGCTGGACAGGGGCTGGAAACACCATATATTTT.

This chain joins TRBV29-1 and TRBJ2-2; tentatively, D is TRBD1 (5 bases). The CDR3 is 13 residues long. CDR1 is SQVTM, CDR2 ANQGSEA, per germline. V gave up 6 bases and J gave up 2 bases, with 10 bases separating them. CDR3 sequence reads: CSVRQHNTGELFF. The CDR3 DNA reads TGCAGCGTGAGACAGCACAACACCGGGGAGCTGTTTTTT.